These T cell receptor beta chains were read from a single sample in a study of blood T cell repertoires in COVID-19. The method was immunoSEQ multiplex PCR; TCRdb's version includes in-frame clones alone and lacks a portion of them. This sample has under 140,000 clones, with roughly 85% found just once. Specimen: peripheral blood. Receptors originate from a human donor in a cohort sampled during active COVID-19. CDR3s include the opening cysteine and the closing phenylalanine or tryptophan. The D gene is left open where the match is weak. Part of the rows lack a size; the others show once, few, many or a class for expanded clones.

clone size	V gene	D gene	J gene	CDR3 DNA	CDR3 protein
NA	TRBV24-1	NA	TRBJ2-1	TGTGCCACCAGTGATCGGCAGGGTGGGAATGAGCAGTTCTTC	CATSDRQGGNEQFF
NA	TRBV6-5	NA	TRBJ1-2	TGTGCCAGCAGTTCCCCGGGGGGGCTGGGTTATGGCTACACCTTC	CASSSPGGLGYGYTF
NA	TRBV6-5	NA	TRBJ1-1	TGTGCCAGCGGCGGGAACACTGAAGCTTTCTTT	CASGGNTEAFF
NA	TRBV30	TRBD1	TRBJ1-4	TGTGCCTTCTCAATGGACAGGAGGAATGAAAAACTGTTTTTT	CAFSMDRRNEKLFF
once	TRBV19	NA	TRBJ1-5	TGTGCCAGTAGTATAGTTCGCGCAGGCCTTGGGAATCAGCCCCAGCATTTT	CASSIVRAGLGNQPQHF
few	TRBV28	NA	TRBJ1-3	TGTGCCAGCAGTTCGGACACTTTCTCTGGAAACACCATATATTTT	CASSSDTFSGNTIYF
NA	TRBV28	TRBD1	TRBJ2-7	TGTGCCAGCAGTAACCCGGGACAGGGACCGGTCTGGCAGTACTTC	CASSNPGQGPVWQYF
NA	TRBV7-2	NA	TRBJ2-4	TGTGCCAGCAGCCTTTTGCGGCTGGCTCCCCTGGCCAAAAACATTCAGTACTTC	CASSLLRLAPLAKNIQYF
NA	TRBV12-3/TRBV12-4	NA	TRBJ2-1	TGTGCCAGCAGTTTAGTTAGCCATGAGCAGTTCTTC	CASSLVSHEQFF
NA	TRBV2	TRBD2	TRBJ2-1	TGTGCCAGCAGTGTTGGGCTAGCGGGTAAAGAGCAGTTCTTC	CASSVGLAGKEQFF
NA	TRBV9	NA	TRBJ2-1	TGTGCCAGCAGCGGAGGACTTAAATTGCCTTACAATGAGCAGTTCTTC	CASSGGLKLPYNEQFF
few	TRBV10-3	TRBD2	TRBJ2-3	TGTGCCATCACACCCGGGAGGGACACAGATACGCAGTATTTT	CAITPGRDTDTQYF
NA	TRBV2	NA	TRBJ2-2	TGTGCCAGCAGGGTACGGGACACTTCCACCGGGGAGCTGTTTTTT	CASRVRDTSTGELFF
NA	TRBV20-1	NA	TRBJ1-6	TGCAGTGGTAGTCGGCTGACAAGCTCCTATAATTCACCCCTCCACTTT	CSGSRLTSSYNSPLHF
NA	TRBV6-5	NA	TRBJ2-5	TGTGCCAGCAGTTACTCGATCTCGGCAGGGCAAGAGACCCAGTACTTC	CASSYSISAGQETQYF
few	TRBV10-3	NA	TRBJ2-1	TGTGCCATCAGTGAGAGGACAGAGTACAATGAGCAGTTCTTC	CAISERTEYNEQFF
NA	TRBV28	NA	TRBJ1-5	TGTGCCAGCACTCTGGGCGTACAGCCCCAGCATTTT	CASTLGVQPQHF
once	TRBV9	TRBD1	TRBJ1-3	TGTGCCAGCAGCCCCCAACGACAGGGGTTGGGAAACACCATATATTTT	CASSPQRQGLGNTIYF
NA	TRBV6-1	NA	TRBJ2-6	TGTGCCAGCAGTGACGGGACAAGGGTTAACTCTGGGGCCAACGTCCTGACTTTC	CASSDGTRVNSGANVLTF
few	TRBV6-4	NA	TRBJ2-1	TGTGCCAGCAGTGACTCAGCGGGCTCCTACAATGAGCAGTTCTTC	CASSDSAGSYNEQFF
NA	TRBV6-5	NA	TRBJ1-2	TGTGCCAGCAGTTACGAGGGCTTGAGCTATGGCTACACCTTC	CASSYEGLSYGYTF